The 32 T cell receptor beta chains given below trace back to one sample, sequenced in a study of OX40 agonist ivuxolimab in advanced cancers. Libraries were prepared by immunoSEQ multiplex PCR; TCRdb keeps only in-frame clonotypes and omits some of them. The table records 130,000 or so clones, 93% of them present only once. The material sequenced was CD4+ or CD8+ T cells sorted from blood, taken in a trial of the OX40 agonist ivuxolimab. The receptors shown here come from an adult with an advanced solid tumor such as melanoma, head and neck, liver or kidney cancer.

This chain's CDR3 is CAWSATNQPQHF. The CDR3 bases are TGTGCCTGGAGTGCCACAAATCAGCCCCAGCATTTT. V and J are TRBV30 and TRBJ1-5, with unresolved D. The ends were cut back, 1 base at V and 4 bases at J, with 5 bases in the middle. Germline V lookup: CDR1 GTSNPN, CDR2 SVGIG (reference sequence). This CDR3 is 12 amino acids long.

V is TRBV5-1 and J is TRBJ2-3; tentatively, D is TRBD2 (5 bases). The CDR3 runs to 15 residues. Looked up from germline, CDR1 is SGHRS and CDR2 is YFSETQ. Trimming cost V 1 base and J 2 bases, with 11 bases left between them. The CDR3 loop reads CASSLWGVDTDTQYF. CDR3 bases: TGCGCCAGCAGCTTGTGGGGAGTAGACACAGATACGCAGTATTTT.

The chain carries TRBV30 and TRBJ2-7; 9 nucleotides match TRBD1. CDR3 length: 15 residues. Germline lookup yields CDR1 GTSNPN and CDR2 SVGIG (reference sequence). J gave up 6 bases and V 1 base, and 10 bases lay outside the gene matches. The CDR3 spells CAWSAYRGRSPEQYF. CDR3 sequence (DNA): TGTGCCTGGAGTGCATACAGGGGGCGGTCGCCCGAGCAGTACTTC.

The CDR3 here is CSASPRHEQFF. The DNA of the CDR3 is TGCAGTGCTAGCCCAAGGCATGAGCAGTTCTTC. The chain carries TRBV20-1 and TRBJ2-1; D not certain. CDR3 size: 11 residues. CDR1 and CDR2 (germline): DFQATT, SNEGSKA (reference sequence). The germline V and J ends were trimmed by 3 bases and 8 bases, with 8 bases remaining between them.

The chain joins TRBV28 to TRBJ1-1; D is unresolved. V gave up 6 bases and J gave up 4 bases, with 12 bases separating them. From germline, CDR1 is MDHEN and CDR2 SYDVKM. CDR3 size: 13 residues. CDR3 amino acids: CASSSPPTTEAFF. CDR3 in DNA: TGTGCCAGCAGCTCCCCACCAACCACTGAAGCTTTCTTT.

The chain combines TRBV12-5 with TRBJ1-1; 11 nucleotides agree with TRBD1. This CDR3 spans 14 amino acids. Per the germline V gene, CDR1 is LGHNT and CDR2 is FRNRAP. V trimming: 5 bases; J trimming: 4 bases; junction bases outside the gene matches: 3. The CDR3 bases are TGTGCTAGTGGTCTCGGGACAGGGGGCACTGAAGCTTTCTTT. Its translation: CASGLGTGGTEAFF.

The chain employs TRBV2 and TRBJ1-1, with D maybe TRBD1 (5 bases). Germline assignment: CDR1 SNHLY and CDR2 FYNNEI. V lost 7 bases and J 0 bases, leaving 15 bases between the germline ends. The CDR3 runs to 15 residues. CDR3 amino acids: CASMSRGGMNTEAFF. In DNA form, the CDR3 reads TGTGCCAGCATGTCAAGGGGAGGTATGAACACTGAAGCTTTCTTT.

The gene calls are TRBV19 and TRBJ1-1; unclear D gene. Trimming pared 2 bases from V and 3 bases from J, leaving 10 bases between. Germline CDR1 reads LNHDA; CDR2 reads SQIVND (reference sequence). This CDR3 region has 14 residues. CDR3 sequence: CASSIWATDTEAFF. CDR3 coding DNA: TGTGCCAGTAGTATATGGGCCACGGACACTGAAGCTTTCTTT. Together with reference TRBV19 and TRBJ1-1, the CDR3 gives the full variable domain: DGGITQSPKYLFRKEGQNVTLSCEQNLNHDAMYWYRQDPGQGLRLIYYSQIVNDFQKGDIAEGYSVSREKKESFPLTVTSAQKNPTAFYLCASSIWATDTEAFFGQGTRLTVV.

The rearrangement joins TRBV14 to TRBJ2-4, with D unclear. CDR1 SGHDN and CDR2 FVKESK come from the germline V gene. This CDR3 has 15 amino acids. Trimming stripped 1 base from V and 1 base from J, with 8 bases between. The CDR3 sequence is CASSQAIGAKNIQYF. The CDR3, as DNA: TGTGCCAGCAGCCAAGCTATAGGGGCCAAAAACATTCAGTACTTC.

The chain recombines TRBV6-5 with TRBJ1-1; D not certain. CDR1 is MNHEY and CDR2 is SVGAGI in the germline V gene. CDR3 length: 13 residues. V lost 5 bases and J 1 base, leaving 8 bases between the germline ends. The CDR3 nucleotides read TGTGCCAGCAGTCGGACCTCGAACACTGAAGCTTTCTTT. Residues: CASSRTSNTEAFF.

This clone has just one count. The chain carries TRBV28 and TRBJ1-1, with D maybe TRBD1 (5 bases). The CDR3 consists of 20 residues. CDR1 MDHEN and CDR2 SYDVKM come from the germline V gene. Trimming shortened V by 7 bases and J by 0 bases, and 30 bases separated the two germline ends. CDR3 DNA sequence: TGTGCCAGCACCCCCCGGCTAAGAGGACACTTGAATTTCATGAACACTGAAGCTTTCTTT. Translated: CASTPRLRGHLNFMNTEAFF.

CDR3 loop: CASSRLGGGGDTQYF. Here the CDR3 DNA reads TGTGCCAGCAGCCGGTTGGGGGGCGGGGGAGATACGCAGTATTTT. This chain uses TRBV11-3 with TRBJ2-3; a weak D match, TRBD2 (7 bases). This CDR3 contains 15 residues. V lost 5 bases to trimming and J lost 5 bases, with 17 bases between them. Germline V gene data show CDR1 as SGHNT and CDR2 as YENEEA. Using reference TRBV11-3 and TRBJ2-3 for the parts outside the CDR3, the full variable domain is EAGVVQSPRYKIIEKKQPVAFWCNPISGHNTLYWYLQNLGQGPELLIRYENEEAVDDSQLPKDRFSAERLKGVDSTLKIQPAELGDSAVYLCASSRLGGGGDTQYFGPGTRLTVL.

DNA for the CDR3: TGCGCCAGCAGTCAATCTGATCAAAACACTGAAGCTTTCTTT. This codes for CASSQSDQNTEAFF. The rearrangement uses TRBV23-1 and TRBJ1-1; D ambiguous. TRBV23-1 is classed as an ORF, of uncertain function. This CDR3 contains 14 residues. Trimming removed 0 bases at V and 2 bases at J, with 7 bases between.

The chain employs TRBV18 and TRBJ1-1; perhaps TRBD1 as D (6 bases). The V and J ends lost 1 base and 3 bases respectively, with 6 bases between them. The CDR3 extends over 13 amino acids. Germline lookup yields CDR1 KGHSH and CDR2 LQKENI. CDR3 nucleotide sequence: TGTGCCAGCTCACCACAGGGGGACACTGAAGCTTTCTTT. This codes for CASSPQGDTEAFF. Drawing the rest from reference TRBV18 and TRBJ1-1, the complete variable domain is NAGVMQNPRHLVRRRGQEARLRCSPMKGHSHVYWYRQLPEEGLKFMVYLQKENIIDESGMPKERFSAEFPKEGPSILRIQQVVRGDSAAYFCASSPQGDTEAFFGQGTRLTVV.

The rearrangement joins TRBV29-1 to TRBJ2-1, with D uncertain. V lost 6 bases, J lost 5 bases, and 8 bases lay in between. Looked up from germline, CDR1 is SQVTM and CDR2 is ANQGSEA. This CDR3 spans 11 amino acids. In DNA, the CDR3 is TGCAGCGTGACCTTCCACAATGAGCAGTTCTTC. It translates to CSVTFHNEQFF.

The chain carries TRBV19 and TRBJ2-3; D gene unclear. The V and J ends lost 5 bases and 3 bases respectively, with 9 bases between them. The CDR3 runs to 13 residues. The germline CDR1 and CDR2 sequences are LNHDA and SQIVND (reference sequence). CDR3 amino acids: CASSPGLTDTQYF. Here the CDR3 DNA reads TGTGCCAGTAGTCCCGGGCTGACAGATACGCAGTATTTT.

V is TRBV5-6 and J is TRBJ2-4; D may be TRBD1 or TRBD2 (5 bases each). Trimming took off 3 bases at V and 6 bases at J, with 10 bases between the two ends. CDR1 and CDR2 (germline): SGHDT, YYEEEE. This CDR3 is 13 amino acids long. The chain's CDR3 is CASSWGRGNIQYF. The DNA of the CDR3 is TGTGCCAGCAGCTGGGGACGGGGAAACATTCAGTACTTC.

This rearrangement joins TRBV4-2 to TRBJ2-3; TRBD2 is a possible D gene (5 bases). The V gene lost 3 bases and the J gene lost 5 bases, with 12 bases spanning the gap. This CDR3 is built from 14 residues. Germline CDR1 reads LGHNA; CDR2 reads YNFKEQ. The CDR3 sequence: CASSQGSGRDTQYF. DNA of the CDR3: TGTGCCAGCAGCCAGGGAAGCGGCAGAGATACGCAGTATTTT.

The chain links TRBV7-2 to TRBJ2-1; 9 nucleotides align to TRBD2. This CDR3 is built from 16 residues. Germline V gene lookup returns CDR1 SGHTA and CDR2 FQGNSA. V lost 1 base and J lost 4; bases outside the gene matches: 5. CDR3 amino acids: CASSLVLAGGYNEQFF. Here the CDR3 DNA reads TGTGCCAGCAGCTTAGTACTAGCGGGTGGGTACAATGAGCAGTTCTTC.

This chain uses TRBV19 with TRBJ1-5; 8 positions match TRBD1. With 0 bases clipped from V and 5 bases from J, the junction kept 6 bases outside the gene matches. The CDR3 has 16 amino acids. CDR1 and CDR2 (germline): LNHDA, SQIVND (reference sequence). CDR3 in amino acids: CASSIDWTGPYQPQHF. The CDR3 nucleotides are TGTGCCAGTAGTATAGACTGGACAGGGCCCTATCAGCCCCAGCATTTT. Combining the CDR3 with reference TRBV19 and TRBJ1-5 gives the whole variable domain DGGITQSPKYLFRKEGQNVTLSCEQNLNHDAMYWYRQDPGQGLRLIYYSQIVNDFQKGDIAEGYSVSREKKESFPLTVTSAQKNPTAFYLCASSIDWTGPYQPQHFGDGTRLSIL.

This clone has only one observation. J is TRBJ1-4 and V is TRBV19; the D is unclear. CDR3 length equals 12 residues. The V end was cut by 4 bases, the J end by 8 bases, with 8 bases between. CDR1 is LNHDA, CDR2 SQIVND, per germline (reference sequence). The chain's CDR3 is CASSTREEKLFF. CDR3 DNA: TGTGCCAGTAGTACCCGCGAAGAAAAACTGTTTTTT. Together with reference TRBV19 and TRBJ1-4, the CDR3 gives the full variable domain: DGGITQSPKYLFRKEGQNVTLSCEQNLNHDAMYWYRQDPGQGLRLIYYSQIVNDFQKGDIAEGYSVSREKKESFPLTVTSAQKNPTAFYLCASSTREEKLFFGSGTQLSVL.

The CDR3 DNA reads as TGTGCCAGCAGTTTAACTCGGACAGAATCGGAGACCCAGTACTTC. It yields the protein CASSLTRTESETQYF. The rearrangement uses TRBV28 and TRBJ2-5, with D perhaps matching TRBD1 (6 bases). Germline V gene data show CDR1 as MDHEN and CDR2 as SYDVKM. V dropped 2 bases and J dropped 5 bases, with 15 bases sitting between them. This CDR3 is 15 amino acids long.

The chain couples TRBV11-2 to TRBJ2-3; D remains unclear. The germline V gene encodes CDR1 SGHAT and CDR2 FQNNGV. The CDR3 runs 13 residues. V was cut by 5 bases and J by 5 bases, with 11 bases left in between. The CDR3 region has the DNA TGTGCCAGCAGCCGAAGTCCCGGAGATACGCAGTATTTT. Amino acid sequence: CASSRSPGDTQYF.

The genes are TRBV7-6 and TRBJ1-4; D is undetermined. Trimming took off 1 base at V and 5 bases at J, with 11 bases between the two ends. CDR1 and CDR2 (germline): SGHVS, FNYEAQ. The CDR3 has 15 residues. CDR3 loop: CASSLGVGQNEKLFF. The CDR3 DNA reads TGTGCCAGCAGCTTAGGGGTAGGGCAAAATGAAAAACTGTTTTTT.

The chain has TRBV27 and TRBJ1-4; D gene ambiguous. From germline, CDR1 is MNHEY and CDR2 SMNVEV (reference sequence). V shed 6 bases and J shed 0 bases, with 8 bases lying between them. This CDR3 has 14 amino acids. The CDR3 spells CASSRQATNEKLFF. The CDR3 DNA sequence: TGTGCCAGCAGCAGACAAGCAACTAATGAAAAACTGTTTTTT.

J is TRBJ2-7 and V is TRBV5-1, with TRBD2 matching over 13 bases. This CDR3 spans 19 amino acids. CDR1 is SGHRS and CDR2 is YFSETQ in the germline V gene. The V and J ends lost 4 bases and 0 bases, in that order; junction bases with no gene match: 13. The CDR3 sequence is CASSTTPGLAGTSSYEQYF. As DNA, the CDR3 is TGCGCCAGCAGCACGACTCCGGGACTAGCGGGAACCAGCTCCTACGAGCAGTACTTC.

This clone was observed once. This chain connects TRBV14 to TRBJ2-3; D is unclear. This CDR3 comprises 18 residues. V shed 1 base and J shed 0 bases, with 17 bases lying between them. From germline, CDR1 is SGHDN and CDR2 FVKESK. CDR3 nucleotides: TGTGCCAGCAGCCAAGGGCGCAGACTTATTACTAGCACAGATACGCAGTATTTT. Amino acids: CASSQGRRLITSTDTQYF.

V usage is TRBV19 and J usage is TRBJ2-3; D uncertain. The CDR3 is made up of 11 amino acids. Trimming removed 7 bases from V and 6 bases from J, with 8 bases in between. Germline values: CDR1 LNHDA, CDR2 SQIVND (reference sequence). CDR3 bases: TGTGCCAGTACCCCGGGCGATACGCAGTATTTT. Translated, it gives CASTPGDTQYF.

J is TRBJ2-4 and V is TRBV4-1; TRBD1 agrees at 10 bases. The CDR3 loop spans 15 amino acids. The junction had 8 bases not matched to a gene; V was cut back by 4 bases and J by 8 bases. CDR1 and CDR2 from the germline V gene are MGHRA and YSYEKL. CDR3 in DNA: TGCGCCAGCAGCCGATCCGGGACAGGGGAATACATTCAGTACTTC. Translating gives CASSRSGTGEYIQYF.

On this clone itself: An end of the junction does not agree with germline; a read error may underlie this. V gene TRBV7-3 combines with J gene TRBJ2-3; D gene unclear. CDR1 and CDR2 from the germline V gene are SGHTA and FQGTGA. The CDR3 length is 13 residues. The CDR3 nucleotides are TGTGCCAGCAGCCTACGACCCACACATACGCAGTATTTT. Protein: CASSLRPTHTQYF.

This chain connects TRBV7-6 to TRBJ2-7, with a possible D match to TRBD1 (6 bases). Germline V CDR1 and CDR2: SGHVS, FNYEAQ. This CDR3 has 15 amino acids. The V gene lost 5 bases and the J gene lost 2 bases, with 16 bases spanning the gap. The CDR3 spells CASSLRQAGPYEQYF. CDR3 in DNA: TGTGCCAGCAGCCTGAGACAGGCAGGTCCCTACGAGCAGTACTTC.

The chain links TRBV10-3 to TRBJ2-1; D is possibly TRBD2 (6 bases). Germline V gene sequence: CDR1 ENHRY, CDR2 SYGVKD. V lost 3 bases and J 12 bases, leaving 18 bases between the germline ends. The CDR3 is 14 amino acids. The chain's CDR3 is CAISEGRDSGGQFF. The CDR3 coding sequence is TGTGCCATCAGTGAAGGAAGGGACTCCGGGGGGCAGTTCTTC.